This TCR beta chain derives from a study of CD8+ T cells in alopecia areata. General study points: Mice showed TCR sharing more clearly than patients did, possibly owing to HLA. Besides other cells, scalp samples also yield sequences of resident alphabeta T cells from normal skin.

The sorting of PBMCs gave CD4+ and CD8+ T cells. cDNA prepared by RNA extraction and subsequent reverse transcription served as the template for sequencing. Some clones are missing from TCRdb's copy, which holds only in-frame ones; the method was immunoSEQ multiplex PCR. The sample includes 90,000 to 100,000 clones, around 45% of them seen just once. This clone was detected only a few times. Its specificity is unknown. Sequencing input: CD4+ T cells sorted from blood. The sequence came from a human donor with alopecia areata.

CDR3 nucleotides: TGTGCCAGCTCACCAAGGATCACGAACACTGAAGCTTTCTTT. This sequence encodes CASSPRITNTEAFF. V gene TRBV18 combines with J gene TRBJ1-1, with D unclear. Germline V gene data show CDR1 as KGHSH and CDR2 as LQKENI. This CDR3 is built from 14 residues. The V end was cut by 2 bases, the J end by 1 base, with 8 bases between.